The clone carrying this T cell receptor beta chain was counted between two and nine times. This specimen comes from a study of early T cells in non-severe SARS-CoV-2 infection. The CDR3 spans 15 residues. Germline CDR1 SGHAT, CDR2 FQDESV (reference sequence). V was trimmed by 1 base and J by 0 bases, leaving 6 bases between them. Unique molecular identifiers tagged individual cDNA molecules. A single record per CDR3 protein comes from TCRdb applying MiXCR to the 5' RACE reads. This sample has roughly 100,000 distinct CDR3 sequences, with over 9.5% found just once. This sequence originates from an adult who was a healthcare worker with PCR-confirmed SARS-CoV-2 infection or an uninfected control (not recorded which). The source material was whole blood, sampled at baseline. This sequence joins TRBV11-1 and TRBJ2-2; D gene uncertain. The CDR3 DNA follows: TGTGCCAGCAGCTTAGAGGGATCGAACACCGGGGAGCTGTTTTTT. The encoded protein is CASSLEGSNTGELFF.